This T cell receptor beta chain was captured in a study of Ad26.COV2.S vaccination and SARS-CoV-2 variants. About the research overall: Once or twice, 56 days apart, Ad26.COV2.S was delivered intramuscularly.

The CDR3 contains 15 residues. The germline V gene encodes CDR1 SSHAT and CDR2 FNYEAQ (reference sequence). Treatment reported: around 19 received Ad26.COV2.S at low or high dose, single or two shots; roughly five received placebo; per-sample allocation not given. Day 63 after the first vaccine or placebo injection was the time point for sampling. As for this clone: Its antigen is not identified. Sequence at one end of the junction differs from germline and may be a read error.

Study-wide findings and caveats: TCR breadth and depth analyses may have underestimated total T cell responses.

This table comes from immunoSEQ multiplex PCR, and its TCRdb copy is limited to in-frame clones, with some not included. The table records hundreds of thousands of clones, around nine tenths of them present only once. The gene calls are TRBV7-7 and TRBJ2-2, with D perhaps TRBD2 (6 bases). The receptor was isolated from a person aged 18 to 59 who received the Ad26.COV2.S COVID-19 vaccine or a placebo. The source was peripheral blood, collected in a trial of Ad26.COV2.S vaccine versus placebo. Here the CDR3 DNA reads TGTGCTAGCAGCCCGGGGAGCGGGCTCACCGGGGAGCTGTTTTTT. Translated, it gives CASSPGSGLTGELFF. The whole variable domain, remainder taken from reference TRBV7-7 and TRBJ2-2, is GAGVSQSPRYKVTKRGQDVTLRCDPISSHATLYWYQQALGQGPEFLTYFNYEAQPDKSGLPSDRFSAERPEGSISTLTIQRTEQRDSAMYRCASSPGSGLTGELFFGEGSRLTVL.